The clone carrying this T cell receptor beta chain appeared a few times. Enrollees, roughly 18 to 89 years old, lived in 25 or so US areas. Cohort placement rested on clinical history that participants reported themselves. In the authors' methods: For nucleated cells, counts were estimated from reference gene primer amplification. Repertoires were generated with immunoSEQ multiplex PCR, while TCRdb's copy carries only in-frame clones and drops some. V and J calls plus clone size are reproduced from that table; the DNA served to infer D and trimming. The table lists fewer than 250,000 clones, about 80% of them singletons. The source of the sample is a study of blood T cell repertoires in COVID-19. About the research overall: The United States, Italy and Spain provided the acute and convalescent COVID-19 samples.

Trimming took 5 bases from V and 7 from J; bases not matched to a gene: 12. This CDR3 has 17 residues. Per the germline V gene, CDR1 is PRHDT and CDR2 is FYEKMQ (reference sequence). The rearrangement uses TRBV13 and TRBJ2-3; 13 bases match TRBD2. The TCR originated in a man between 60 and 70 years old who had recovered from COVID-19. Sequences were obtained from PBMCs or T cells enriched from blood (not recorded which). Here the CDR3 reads CASSAPGTSGARNTQYF. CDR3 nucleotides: TGTGCCAGCAGCGCCCCCGGGACTAGCGGGGCTAGGAATACGCAGTATTTT.